These 4 T cell receptor beta chains were sequenced from one sample in a study of cytomegalovirus exposure and HLA in healthy donors. The PCR had 60 Vbeta and 13 Jbeta primers. The assay was immunoSEQ multiplex PCR, and TCRdb's table has in-frame clones only and misses some. The table includes approximately 160,000 clones, roughly two thirds detected once. Sequencing input: PBMCs. The receptors were gathered from a woman aged 40 to 49 in good health and CMV-seropositive.

This clone was seen a handful of times. Other DNA variants within this sample encode the same CDR3. The chain is built from TRBV7-2 and TRBJ1-1; TRBD1 matches 9 bases. The CDR3 covers 14 residues. Germline CDR1 reads SGHTA; CDR2 reads FQGNSA. With 3 bases clipped from V and 5 bases from J, the junction kept 4 bases outside the gene matches. The CDR3 DNA reads as TGTGCCAGCAGCTTGCGGACAGGGGTAACTGAAGCTTTCTTT. Protein: CASSLRTGVTEAFF.

The chain has TRBV7-8 and TRBJ2-1, with D hard to call. This CDR3 comprises 16 residues. Per the germline V gene, CDR1 is SGHVS and CDR2 is FQNEAQ. V lost 2 bases to trimming and J lost 9 bases, with 20 bases between them. CDR3 residues: CASSLRFGLEKSEQFF. DNA of the CDR3: TGTGCCAGCAGCTTACGTTTTGGTCTTGAGAAGAGTGAGCAGTTCTTC.

This sequence joins TRBV9 and TRBJ2-3; tentatively, D is TRBD1 (5 bases). Germline CDR1 SGDLS, CDR2 YYNGEE. The CDR3 spans 14 residues. V was shortened by 4 bases and J by 0 bases, with 9 bases between the two germline ends. CDR3 sequence: CASSLTGSTDTQYF. CDR3 DNA sequence: TGTGCCAGCAGCCTAACAGGTAGCACAGATACGCAGTATTTT.

V gene TRBV4-3 combines with J gene TRBJ1-1, with TRBD1 matching over 8 bases. The J segment lost 7 bases and the V segment lost 3 bases, leaving 10 bases of the junction unmatched. This CDR3 comprises 15 residues. The germline V gene has CDR1 LGHNA and CDR2 YSLEER. DNA of the CDR3: TGCGCCAGCAGCCATGTAACCAGGGGGCGCGGTGAAGCTTTCTTT. Translated: CASSHVTRGRGEAFF.